This T cell receptor beta chain was recovered during a study of T-cell reconstitution after alpha-beta-depleted transplantation in children. Using unique molecular identifiers, the investigators prepared the TCRbeta library. One entry per CDR3 protein, called by TCRdb with MiXCR from the PCR reads. The sample includes around 380,000 distinct CDR3 sequences, 11% of them seen just once. V lost 3 bases, J lost 3 bases, and 12 bases lay in between. The CDR3 is 15 residues long. This clonotype turned up a few times. V and J are TRBV12-3 or TRBV12-4 and TRBJ1-5; D is ambiguous. The source is a human donor who donated a stem cell graft to a child with acute myeloid leukemia. Sequenced here: PBMCs from the stem cell graft donor, sampled from the stem cell graft. CDR3 protein: CASSFFGGINQPQHF. In DNA form, the CDR3 reads TGTGCCAGCAGTTTCTTCGGAGGAATCAATCAGCCCCAGCATTTT.